Detailed here is one T cell receptor (beta chain). Profiled with immunoSEQ multiplex PCR; TCRdb holds only in-frame clones, not every one. The data hold tens of thousands of clones, with approximately 85% observed a single time. The CDR3 has 16 residues. Trimming removed 1 base from V and 2 bases from J; junction bases left unmatched: 7. Germline V gives CDR1 SGHRS, CDR2 YFSETQ. These data come from a study of cytotoxic CD8 clonotypes in ibrutinib-treated CLL. Study details: The samples contained a few hundred thousand productive templates on average. They also contained an average of approximately 94,000 productive rearrangements.

The sample here was PBMCs, taken after 24 months of ibrutinib treatment. The receptor was derived from a human donor with chronic lymphocytic leukemia. The chain recombines TRBV5-1 with TRBJ2-3; TRBD1 agrees at 7 bases. The CDR3 DNA sequence: TGCGCCAGCAGCTTGCAGGGGACAGTCCCCACAGATACGCAGTATTTT. It yields the protein CASSLQGTVPTDTQYF.